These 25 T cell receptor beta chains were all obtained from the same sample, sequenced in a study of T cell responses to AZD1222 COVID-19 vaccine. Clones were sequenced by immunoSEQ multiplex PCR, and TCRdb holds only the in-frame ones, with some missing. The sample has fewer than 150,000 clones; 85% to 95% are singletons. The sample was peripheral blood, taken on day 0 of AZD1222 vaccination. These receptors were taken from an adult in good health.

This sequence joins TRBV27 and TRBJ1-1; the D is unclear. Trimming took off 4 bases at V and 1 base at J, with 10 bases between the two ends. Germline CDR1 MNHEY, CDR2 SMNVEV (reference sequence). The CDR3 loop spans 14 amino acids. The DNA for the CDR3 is TGTGCCAGCAGTTCCATAGAAGCGAACACTGAAGCTTTCTTT. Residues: CASSSIEANTEAFF.

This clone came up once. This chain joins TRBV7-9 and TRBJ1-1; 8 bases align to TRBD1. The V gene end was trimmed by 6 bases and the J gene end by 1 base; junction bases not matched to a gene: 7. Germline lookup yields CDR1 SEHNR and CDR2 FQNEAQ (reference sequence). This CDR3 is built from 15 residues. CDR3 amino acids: CASSPTGGRNTEAFF. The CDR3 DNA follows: TGTGCCAGCAGTCCTACAGGGGGACGGAACACTGAAGCTTTCTTT.

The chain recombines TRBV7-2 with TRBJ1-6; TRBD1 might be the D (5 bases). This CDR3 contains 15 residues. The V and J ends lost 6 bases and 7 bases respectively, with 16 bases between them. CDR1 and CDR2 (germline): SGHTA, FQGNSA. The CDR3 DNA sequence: TGTGCCAGCAGAAGATCGGGACGGGAAAATTCACCCCTCCACTTT. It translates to CASRRSGRENSPLHF.

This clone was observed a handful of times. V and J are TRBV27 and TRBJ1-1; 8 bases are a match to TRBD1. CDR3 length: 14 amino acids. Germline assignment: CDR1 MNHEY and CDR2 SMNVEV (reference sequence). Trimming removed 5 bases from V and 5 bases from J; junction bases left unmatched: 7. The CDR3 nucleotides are TGTGCCAGCAGTCCCAGACAGGGGACGACTGAAGCTTTCTTT. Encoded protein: CASSPRQGTTEAFF.

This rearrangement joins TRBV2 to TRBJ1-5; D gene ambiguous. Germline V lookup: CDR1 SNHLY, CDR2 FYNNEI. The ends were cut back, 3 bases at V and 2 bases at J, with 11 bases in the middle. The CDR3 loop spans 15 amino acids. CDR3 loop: CASSDRGSRNQPQHF. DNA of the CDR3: TGTGCCAGCAGTGACCGGGGTTCGCGCAATCAGCCCCAGCATTTT.

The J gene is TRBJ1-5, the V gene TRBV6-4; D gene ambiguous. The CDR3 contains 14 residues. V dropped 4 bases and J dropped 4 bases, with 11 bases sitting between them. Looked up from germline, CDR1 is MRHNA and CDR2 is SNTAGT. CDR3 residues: CASSAPQLNQPQHF. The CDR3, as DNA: TGTGCCAGCAGTGCTCCCCAGTTGAATCAGCCCCAGCATTTT.

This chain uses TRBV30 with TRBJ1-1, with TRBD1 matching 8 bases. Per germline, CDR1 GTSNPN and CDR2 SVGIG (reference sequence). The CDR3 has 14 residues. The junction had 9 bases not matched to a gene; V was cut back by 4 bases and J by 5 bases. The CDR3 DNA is TGTGCCTGGATTACTGGACAGGGTTGGACTGAAGCTTTCTTT. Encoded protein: CAWITGQGWTEAFF.

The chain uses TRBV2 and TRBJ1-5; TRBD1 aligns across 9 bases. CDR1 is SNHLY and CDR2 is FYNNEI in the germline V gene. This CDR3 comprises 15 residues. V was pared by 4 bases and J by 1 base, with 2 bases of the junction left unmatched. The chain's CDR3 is CASSAQGASNQPQHF. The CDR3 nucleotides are TGTGCCAGCAGTGCACAGGGGGCAAGCAATCAGCCCCAGCATTTT. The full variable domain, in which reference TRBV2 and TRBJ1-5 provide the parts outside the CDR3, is EPEVTQTPSHQVTQMGQEVILRCVPISNHLYFYWYRQILGQKVEFLVSFYNNEISEKSEIFDDQFSVERPDGSNFTLKIRSTKLEDSAMYFCASSAQGASNQPQHFGDGTRLSIL.

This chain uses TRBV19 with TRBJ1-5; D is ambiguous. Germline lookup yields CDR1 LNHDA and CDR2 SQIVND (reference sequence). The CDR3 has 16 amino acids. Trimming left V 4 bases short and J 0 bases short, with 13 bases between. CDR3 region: CASSKESIYSNQPQHF. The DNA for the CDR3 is TGTGCCAGTAGTAAGGAGTCCATTTATAGCAATCAGCCCCAGCATTTT.

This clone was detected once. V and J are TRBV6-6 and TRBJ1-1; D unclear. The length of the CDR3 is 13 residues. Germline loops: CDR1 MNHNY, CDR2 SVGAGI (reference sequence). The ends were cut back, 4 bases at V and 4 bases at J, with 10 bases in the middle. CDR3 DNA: TGTGCCAGCAGTTTTGGACTGAGCACTGAAGCTTTCTTT. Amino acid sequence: CASSFGLSTEAFF.

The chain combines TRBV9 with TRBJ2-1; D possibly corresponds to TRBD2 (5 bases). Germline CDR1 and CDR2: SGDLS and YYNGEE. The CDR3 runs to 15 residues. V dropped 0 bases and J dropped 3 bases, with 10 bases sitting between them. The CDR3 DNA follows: TGTGCCAGCAGCGTAGTCGGGGTCAACTACAATGAGCAGTTCTTC. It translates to CASSVVGVNYNEQFF. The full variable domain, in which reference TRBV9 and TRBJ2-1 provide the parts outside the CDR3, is DSGVTQTPKHLITATGQRVTLRCSPRSGDLSVYWYQQSLDQGLQFLIQYYNGEERAKGNILERFSAQQFPDLHSELNLSSLELGDSALYFCASSVVGVNYNEQFFGPGTRLTVL.

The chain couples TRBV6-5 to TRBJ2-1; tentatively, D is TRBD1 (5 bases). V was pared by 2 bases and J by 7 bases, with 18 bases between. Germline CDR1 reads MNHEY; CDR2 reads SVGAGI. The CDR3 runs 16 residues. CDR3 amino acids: CASSYGRGTPRNEQFF. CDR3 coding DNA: TGTGCCAGCAGTTACGGAAGGGGAACTCCTCGGAATGAGCAGTTCTTC.

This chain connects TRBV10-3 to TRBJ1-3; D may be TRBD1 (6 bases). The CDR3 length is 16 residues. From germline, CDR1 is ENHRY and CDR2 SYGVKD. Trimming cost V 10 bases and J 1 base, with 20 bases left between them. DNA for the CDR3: TGTGCCACTTCACTAGGACAGAAGCCTTCTGGAAACACCATATATTTT. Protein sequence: CATSLGQKPSGNTIYF.

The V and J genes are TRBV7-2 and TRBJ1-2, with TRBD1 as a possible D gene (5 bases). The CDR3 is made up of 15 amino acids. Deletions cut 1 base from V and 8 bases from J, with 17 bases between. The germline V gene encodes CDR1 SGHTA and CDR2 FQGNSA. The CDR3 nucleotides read TGTGCCAGCAGCTTAGAGGGAGCGGGGAGGGGCGGCTACACCTTC. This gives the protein CASSLEGAGRGGYTF. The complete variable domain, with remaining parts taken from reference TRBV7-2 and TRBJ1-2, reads GAGVSQSPSNKVTEKGKDVELRCDPISGHTALYWYRQSLGQGLEFLIYFQGNSAPDKSGLPSDRFSAERTGGSVSTLTIQRTQQEDSAVYLCASSLEGAGRGGYTFGSGTRLTVV.

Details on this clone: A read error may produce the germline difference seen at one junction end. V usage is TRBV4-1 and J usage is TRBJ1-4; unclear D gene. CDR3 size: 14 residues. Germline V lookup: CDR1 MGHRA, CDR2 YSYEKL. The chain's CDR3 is CAGSQDVAGWKLFF. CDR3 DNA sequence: TGCGCCGGCAGCCAAGATGTGGCGGGTTGGAAACTGTTTTTT.

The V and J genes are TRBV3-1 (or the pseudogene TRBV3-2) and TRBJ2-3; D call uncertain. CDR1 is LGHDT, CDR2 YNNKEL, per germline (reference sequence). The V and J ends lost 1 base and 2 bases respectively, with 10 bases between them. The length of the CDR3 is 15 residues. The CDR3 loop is CASSQGEVHTDTQYF. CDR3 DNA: TGTGCCAGCAGCCAAGGGGAAGTCCACACAGATACGCAGTATTTT.

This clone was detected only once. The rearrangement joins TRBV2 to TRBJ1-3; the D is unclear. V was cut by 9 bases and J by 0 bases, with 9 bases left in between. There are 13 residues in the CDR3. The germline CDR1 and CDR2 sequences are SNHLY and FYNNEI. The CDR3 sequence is CASTTFSGNTIYF. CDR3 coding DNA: TGTGCCAGTACAACCTTCTCTGGAAACACCATATATTTT.

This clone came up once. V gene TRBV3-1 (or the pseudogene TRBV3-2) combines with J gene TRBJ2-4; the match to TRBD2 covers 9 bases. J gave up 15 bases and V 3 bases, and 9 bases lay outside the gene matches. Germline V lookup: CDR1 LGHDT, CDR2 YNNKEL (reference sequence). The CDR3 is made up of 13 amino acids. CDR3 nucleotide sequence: TGTGCCAGCAGCCAGAGAGAGGGACTAGCAAGGTACTTC. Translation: CASSQREGLARYF.

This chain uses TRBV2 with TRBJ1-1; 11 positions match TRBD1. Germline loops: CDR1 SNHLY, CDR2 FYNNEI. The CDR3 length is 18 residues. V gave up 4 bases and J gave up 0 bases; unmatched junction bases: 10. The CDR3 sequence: CASSVSRDRGSMNTEAFF. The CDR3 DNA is TGTGCCAGCAGTGTCTCTAGGGACAGGGGGAGCATGAACACTGAAGCTTTCTTT.

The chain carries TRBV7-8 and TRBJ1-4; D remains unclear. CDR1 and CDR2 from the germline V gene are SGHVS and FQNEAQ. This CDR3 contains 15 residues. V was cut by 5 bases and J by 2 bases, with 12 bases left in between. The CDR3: CASSLRPGTNEKLFF. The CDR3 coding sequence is TGTGCCAGCAGCCTAAGGCCCGGGACTAATGAAAAACTGTTTTTT.

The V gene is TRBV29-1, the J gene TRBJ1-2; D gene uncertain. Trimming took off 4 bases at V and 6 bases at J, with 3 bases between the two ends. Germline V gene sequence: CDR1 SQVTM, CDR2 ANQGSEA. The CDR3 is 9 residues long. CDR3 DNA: TGCAGCGTTGGGGATGGCTACACCTTC. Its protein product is CSVGDGYTF.

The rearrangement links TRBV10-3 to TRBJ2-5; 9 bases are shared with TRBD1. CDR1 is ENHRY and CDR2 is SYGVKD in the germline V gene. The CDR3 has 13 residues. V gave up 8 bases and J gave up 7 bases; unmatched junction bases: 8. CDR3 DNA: TGTGCCATCGCCACCCGGGGACAGGGGACCCAGTACTTC. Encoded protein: CAIATRGQGTQYF.

CDR3 coding DNA: TGTGCCAGCAGTCTCAACAGGGTACCGAAGGGCTACACCTTC. This gives the protein CASSLNRVPKGYTF. The chain joins TRBV6-6 to TRBJ1-2, with D possibly TRBD1 on 6 matching bases. The germline gives CDR1 MNHNY, CDR2 SVGAGI (reference sequence). There are 14 residues in the CDR3. V gave up 5 bases and J gave up 8 bases, with 18 bases separating them.

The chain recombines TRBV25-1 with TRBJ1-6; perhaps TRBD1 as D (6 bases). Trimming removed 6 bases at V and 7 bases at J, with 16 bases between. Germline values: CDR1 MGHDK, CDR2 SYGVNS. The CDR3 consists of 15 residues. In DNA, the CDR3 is TGTGCCAGCAGCTTACAGGGAAGCCGCAATTCACCCCTCCACTTT. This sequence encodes CASSLQGSRNSPLHF.

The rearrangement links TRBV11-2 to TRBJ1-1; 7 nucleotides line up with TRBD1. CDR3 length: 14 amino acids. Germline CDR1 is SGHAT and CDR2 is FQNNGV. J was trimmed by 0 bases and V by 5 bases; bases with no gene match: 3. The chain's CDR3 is CASSPGTVNTEAFF. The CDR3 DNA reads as TGTGCCAGCAGCCCCGGGACAGTGAACACTGAAGCTTTCTTT.